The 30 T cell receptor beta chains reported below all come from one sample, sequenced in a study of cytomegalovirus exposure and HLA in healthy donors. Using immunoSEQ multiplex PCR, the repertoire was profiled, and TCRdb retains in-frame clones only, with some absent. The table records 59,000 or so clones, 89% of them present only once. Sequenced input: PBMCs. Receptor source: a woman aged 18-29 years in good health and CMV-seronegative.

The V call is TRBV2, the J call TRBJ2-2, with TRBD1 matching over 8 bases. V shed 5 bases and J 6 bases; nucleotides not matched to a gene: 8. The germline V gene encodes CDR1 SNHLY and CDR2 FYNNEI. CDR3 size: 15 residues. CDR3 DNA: TGTGCCAGCAGTCTTAGGACAGGGTTAGCCGGGGAGCTGTTTTTT. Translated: CASSLRTGLAGELFF.

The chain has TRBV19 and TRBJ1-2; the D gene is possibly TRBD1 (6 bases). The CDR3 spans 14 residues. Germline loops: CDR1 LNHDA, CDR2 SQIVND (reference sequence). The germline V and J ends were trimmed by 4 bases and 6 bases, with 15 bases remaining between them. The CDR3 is CASSTLQGSDGYTF. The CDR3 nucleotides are TGTGCCAGTAGTACTTTACAGGGTAGTGATGGCTACACCTTC. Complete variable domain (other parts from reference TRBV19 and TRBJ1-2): DGGITQSPKYLFRKEGQNVTLSCEQNLNHDAMYWYRQDPGQGLRLIYYSQIVNDFQKGDIAEGYSVSREKKESFPLTVTSAQKNPTAFYLCASSTLQGSDGYTFGSGTRLTVV.

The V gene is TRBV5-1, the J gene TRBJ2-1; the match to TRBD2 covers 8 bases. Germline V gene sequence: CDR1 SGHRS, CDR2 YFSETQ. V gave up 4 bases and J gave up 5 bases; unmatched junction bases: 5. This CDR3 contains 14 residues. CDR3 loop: CASSPGGSDNEQFF. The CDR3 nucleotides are TGCGCCAGCAGCCCGGGAGGGAGCGACAATGAGCAGTTCTTC.

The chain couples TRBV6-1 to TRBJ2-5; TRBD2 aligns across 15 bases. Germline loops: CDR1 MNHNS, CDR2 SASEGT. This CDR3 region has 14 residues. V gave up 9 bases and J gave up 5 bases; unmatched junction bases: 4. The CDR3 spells CASFGLAGGETQYF. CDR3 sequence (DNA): TGTGCCAGTTTCGGACTAGCGGGGGGGGAGACCCAGTACTTC.

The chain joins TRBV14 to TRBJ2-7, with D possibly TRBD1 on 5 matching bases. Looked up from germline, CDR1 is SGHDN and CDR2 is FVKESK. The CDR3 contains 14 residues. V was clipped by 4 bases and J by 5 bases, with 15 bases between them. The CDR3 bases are TGTGCCAGCAGCCTCCAGCAGGGCCTAGACGAGCAGTACTTC. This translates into CASSLQQGLDEQYF.

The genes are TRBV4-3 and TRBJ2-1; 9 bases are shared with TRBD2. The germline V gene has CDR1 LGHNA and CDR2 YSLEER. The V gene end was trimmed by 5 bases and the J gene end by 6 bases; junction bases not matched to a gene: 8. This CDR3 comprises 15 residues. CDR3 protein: CASSKTGTSSNEQFF. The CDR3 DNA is TGCGCCAGCAGCAAGACCGGGACTAGCTCCAATGAGCAGTTCTTC.

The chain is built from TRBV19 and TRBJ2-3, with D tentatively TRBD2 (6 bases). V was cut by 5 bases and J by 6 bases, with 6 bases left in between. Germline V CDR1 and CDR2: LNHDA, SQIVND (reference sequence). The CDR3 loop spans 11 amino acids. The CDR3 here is CASSRGDTQYF. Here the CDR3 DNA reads TGTGCCAGTAGTCGGGGGGATACGCAGTATTTT.

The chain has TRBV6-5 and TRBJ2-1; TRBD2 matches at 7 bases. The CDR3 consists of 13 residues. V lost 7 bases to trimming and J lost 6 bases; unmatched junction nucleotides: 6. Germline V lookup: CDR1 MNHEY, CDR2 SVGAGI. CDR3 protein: CASKSSGANEQFF. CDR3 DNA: TGTGCCAGCAAATCTAGCGGTGCCAATGAGCAGTTCTTC.

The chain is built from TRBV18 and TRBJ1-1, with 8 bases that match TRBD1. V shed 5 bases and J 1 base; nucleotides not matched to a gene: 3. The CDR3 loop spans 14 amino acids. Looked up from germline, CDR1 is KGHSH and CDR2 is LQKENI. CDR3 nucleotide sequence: TGTGCCAGCTCATCGGGACAGGCGAACACTGAAGCTTTCTTT. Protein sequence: CASSSGQANTEAFF. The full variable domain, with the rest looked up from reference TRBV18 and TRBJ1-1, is NAGVMQNPRHLVRRRGQEARLRCSPMKGHSHVYWYRQLPEEGLKFMVYLQKENIIDESGMPKERFSAEFPKEGPSILRIQQVVRGDSAAYFCASSSGQANTEAFFGQGTRLTVV.

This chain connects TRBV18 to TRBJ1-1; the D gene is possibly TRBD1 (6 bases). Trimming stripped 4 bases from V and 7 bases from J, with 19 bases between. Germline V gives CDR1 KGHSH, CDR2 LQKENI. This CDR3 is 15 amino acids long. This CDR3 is CASSQGDPRRFEAFF. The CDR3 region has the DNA TGTGCCAGCTCACAGGGGGACCCCCGGCGGTTTGAAGCTTTCTTT.

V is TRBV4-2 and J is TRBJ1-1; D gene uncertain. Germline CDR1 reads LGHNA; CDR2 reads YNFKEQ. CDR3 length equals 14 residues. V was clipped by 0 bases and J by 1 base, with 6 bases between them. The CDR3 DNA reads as TGTGCCAGCAGCCAAGACCCAGGGAACACTGAAGCTTTCTTT. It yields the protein CASSQDPGNTEAFF.

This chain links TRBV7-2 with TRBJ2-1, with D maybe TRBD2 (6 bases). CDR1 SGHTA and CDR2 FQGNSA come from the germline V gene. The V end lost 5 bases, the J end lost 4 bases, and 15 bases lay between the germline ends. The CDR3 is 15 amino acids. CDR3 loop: CASSTLPGVYNEQFF. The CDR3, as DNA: TGTGCCAGCAGCACCCTACCGGGAGTTTACAATGAGCAGTTCTTC.

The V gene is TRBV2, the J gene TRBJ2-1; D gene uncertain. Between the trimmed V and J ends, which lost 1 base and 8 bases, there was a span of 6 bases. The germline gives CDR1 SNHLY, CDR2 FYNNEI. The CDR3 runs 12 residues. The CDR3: CASSEGGHEQFF. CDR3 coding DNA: TGTGCCAGCAGTGAAGGAGGCCATGAGCAGTTCTTC.

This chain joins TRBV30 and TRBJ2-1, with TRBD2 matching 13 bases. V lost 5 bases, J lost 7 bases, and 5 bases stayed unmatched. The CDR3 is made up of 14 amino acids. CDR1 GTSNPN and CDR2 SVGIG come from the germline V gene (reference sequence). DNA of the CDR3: TGTGCCTGGGCGGGACTAGCGGGACTGAATGAGCAGTTCTTC. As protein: CAWAGLAGLNEQFF. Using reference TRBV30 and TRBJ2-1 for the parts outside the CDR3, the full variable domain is SQTIHQWPATLVQPVGSPLSLECTVEGTSNPNLYWYRQAAGRGLQLLFYSVGIGQISSEVPQNLSASRPQDRQFILSSKKLLLSDSGFYLCAWAGLAGLNEQFFGPGTRLTVL.

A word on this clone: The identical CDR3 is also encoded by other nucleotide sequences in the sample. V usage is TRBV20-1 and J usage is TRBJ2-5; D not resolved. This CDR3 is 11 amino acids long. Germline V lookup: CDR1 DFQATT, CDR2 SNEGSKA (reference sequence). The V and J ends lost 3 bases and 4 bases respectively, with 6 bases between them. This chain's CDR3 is CSASRVETQYF. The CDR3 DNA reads TGCAGTGCTAGTCGCGTAGAGACCCAGTACTTC.

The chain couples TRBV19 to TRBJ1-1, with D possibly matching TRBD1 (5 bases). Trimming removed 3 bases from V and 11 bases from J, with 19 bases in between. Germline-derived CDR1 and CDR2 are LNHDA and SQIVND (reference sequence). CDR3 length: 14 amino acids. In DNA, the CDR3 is TGTGCCAGTAGTATTCAAGGGGCGCAAGGCCAGGCTTTCTTT. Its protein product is CASSIQGAQGQAFF.

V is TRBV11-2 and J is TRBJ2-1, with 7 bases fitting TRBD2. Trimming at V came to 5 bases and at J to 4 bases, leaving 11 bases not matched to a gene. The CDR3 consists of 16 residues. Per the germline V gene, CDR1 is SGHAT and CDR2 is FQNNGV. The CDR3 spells CASSPEAGVWYNEQFF. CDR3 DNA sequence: TGTGCCAGCAGCCCGGAGGCGGGAGTGTGGTACAATGAGCAGTTCTTC.

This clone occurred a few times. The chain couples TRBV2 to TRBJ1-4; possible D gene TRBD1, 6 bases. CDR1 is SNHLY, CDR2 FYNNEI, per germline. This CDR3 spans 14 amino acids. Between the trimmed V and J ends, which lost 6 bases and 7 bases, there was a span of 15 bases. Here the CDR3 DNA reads TGTGCCAGCAGCATCCTGGGGGCTAGTGAAAAACTGTTTTTT. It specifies CASSILGASEKLFF. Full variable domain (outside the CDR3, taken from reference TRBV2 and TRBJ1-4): EPEVTQTPSHQVTQMGQEVILRCVPISNHLYFYWYRQILGQKVEFLVSFYNNEISEKSEIFDDQFSVERPDGSNFTLKIRSTKLEDSAMYFCASSILGASEKLFFGSGTQLSVL.

The CDR3 DNA follows: TGTGCTAGTGGTACAAACAGACAGGGAAGGACCGGGGAGCTGTTTTTT. Its translation is CASGTNRQGRTGELFF. This rearrangement joins TRBV12-5 to TRBJ2-2, with 7 bases matching TRBD1. CDR3 length: 16 amino acids. V lost 5 bases to trimming and J lost 5 bases; unmatched junction nucleotides: 11. Looked up from germline, CDR1 is LGHNT and CDR2 is FRNRAP.

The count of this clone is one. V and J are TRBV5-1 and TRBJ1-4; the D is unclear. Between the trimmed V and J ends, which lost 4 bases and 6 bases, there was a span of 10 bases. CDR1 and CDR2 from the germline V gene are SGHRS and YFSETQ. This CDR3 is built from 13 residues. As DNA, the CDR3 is TGCGCCAGCAGCCCTCTAAACGATGAAAAACTGTTTTTT. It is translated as CASSPLNDEKLFF.

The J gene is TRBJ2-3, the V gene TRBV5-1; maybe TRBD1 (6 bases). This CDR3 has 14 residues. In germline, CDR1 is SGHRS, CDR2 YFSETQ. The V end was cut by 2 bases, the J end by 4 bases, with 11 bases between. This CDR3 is CASSLGGVADTQYF. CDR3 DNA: TGCGCCAGCAGCTTAGGGGGAGTGGCAGATACGCAGTATTTT.

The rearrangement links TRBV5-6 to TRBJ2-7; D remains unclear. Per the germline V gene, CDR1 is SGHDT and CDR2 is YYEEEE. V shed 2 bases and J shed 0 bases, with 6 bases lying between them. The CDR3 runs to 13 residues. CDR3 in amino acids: CASSLFSSYEQYF. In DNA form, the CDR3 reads TGTGCCAGCAGCTTATTTAGCTCCTACGAGCAGTACTTC. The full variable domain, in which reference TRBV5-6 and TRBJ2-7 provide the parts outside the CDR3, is DAGVTQSPTHLIKTRGQQVTLRCSPKSGHDTVSWYQQALGQGPQFIFQYYEEEERQRGNFPDRFSGHQFPNYSSELNVNALLLGDSALYLCASSLFSSYEQYFGPGTRLTVT.

The CDR3 sequence: CASSGSGTREEQYF. The CDR3, as DNA: TGTGCCAGCTCAGGATCCGGGACTAGGGAAGAGCAGTACTTC. This chain joins TRBV18 and TRBJ2-7; 8 positions match TRBD2. The CDR3 runs to 14 residues. With 5 bases clipped from V and 7 bases from J, the junction kept 10 bases outside the gene matches. CDR1 and CDR2 (germline): KGHSH, LQKENI.

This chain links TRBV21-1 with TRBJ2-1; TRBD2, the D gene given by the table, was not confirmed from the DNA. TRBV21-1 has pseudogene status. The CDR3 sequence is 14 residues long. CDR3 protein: CASSILAGENEQFF. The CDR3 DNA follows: TGTGCCAGCAGCATTTTAGCGGGGGAAAATGAGCAGTTCTTC.

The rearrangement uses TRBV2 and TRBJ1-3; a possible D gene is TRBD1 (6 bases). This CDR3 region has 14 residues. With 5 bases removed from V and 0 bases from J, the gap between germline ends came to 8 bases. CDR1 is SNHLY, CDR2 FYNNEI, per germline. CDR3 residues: CASSQDSSGNTIYF. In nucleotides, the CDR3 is TGTGCCAGCAGTCAGGACAGCTCTGGAAACACCATATATTTT. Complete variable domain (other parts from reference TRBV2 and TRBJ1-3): EPEVTQTPSHQVTQMGQEVILRCVPISNHLYFYWYRQILGQKVEFLVSFYNNEISEKSEIFDDQFSVERPDGSNFTLKIRSTKLEDSAMYFCASSQDSSGNTIYFGEGSWLTVV.

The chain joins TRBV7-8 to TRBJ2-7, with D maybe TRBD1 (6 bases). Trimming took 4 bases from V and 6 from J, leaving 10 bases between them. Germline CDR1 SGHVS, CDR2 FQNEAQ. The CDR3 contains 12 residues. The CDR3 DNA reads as TGTGCCAGCAGCTCACGGGACACCGAGCAGTACTTC. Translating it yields CASSSRDTEQYF.

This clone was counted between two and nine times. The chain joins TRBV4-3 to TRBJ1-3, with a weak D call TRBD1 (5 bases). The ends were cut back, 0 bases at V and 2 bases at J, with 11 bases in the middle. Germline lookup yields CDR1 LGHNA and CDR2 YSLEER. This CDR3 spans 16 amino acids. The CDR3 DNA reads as TGCGCCAGCAGCCAAGATGTGCCAGGGACTGGAAACACCATATATTTT. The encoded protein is CASSQDVPGTGNTIYF.

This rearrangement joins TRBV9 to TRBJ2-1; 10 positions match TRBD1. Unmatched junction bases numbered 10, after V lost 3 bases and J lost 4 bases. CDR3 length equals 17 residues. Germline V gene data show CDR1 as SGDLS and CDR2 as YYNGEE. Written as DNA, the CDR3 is TGTGCCAGCAGCGCCTCTCTCCGGGACAGGGGTTACAATGAGCAGTTCTTC. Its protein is CASSASLRDRGYNEQFF.

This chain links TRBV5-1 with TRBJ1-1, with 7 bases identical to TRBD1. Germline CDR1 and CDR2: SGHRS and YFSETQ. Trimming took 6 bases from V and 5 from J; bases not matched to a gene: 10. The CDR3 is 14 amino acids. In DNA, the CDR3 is TGCGCCAGCACCCAATCCCTACAGGGGACTGAAGCTTTCTTT. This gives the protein CASTQSLQGTEAFF. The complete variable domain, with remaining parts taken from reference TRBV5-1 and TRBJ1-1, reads KAGVTQTPRYLIKTRGQQVTLSCSPISGHRSVSWYQQTPGQGLQFLFEYFSETQRNKGNFPGRFSGRQFSNSRSEMNVSTLELGDSALYLCASTQSLQGTEAFFGQGTRLTVV.

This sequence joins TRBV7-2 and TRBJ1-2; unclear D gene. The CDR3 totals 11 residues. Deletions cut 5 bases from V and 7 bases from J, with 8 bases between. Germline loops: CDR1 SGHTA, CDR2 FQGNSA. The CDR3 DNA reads TGTGCCAGCAGCCCACTCATTGGCTACACCTTC. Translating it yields CASSPLIGYTF.